This TCR beta chain came from a study of T cells after yellow fever vaccination (dated by TCRdb to about 2019). A note on the overall study: The SMART-Seq v4 Ultra Low Input RNA kit was used to prepare libraries from fractions with low cell numbers. To follow T-cell clones before and after primary and booster YFV17D yellow fever vaccination, bulk TCR alpha and beta repertoires were sequenced over time. Two healthy male donors made up the cohort, one aged 18 to 30 years and the other aged 30 to 40 years. Bulk PBMC replicates and cell subsets were isolated from blood drawn at multiple timepoints before and after both primary and secondary immunization.

Findings and caveats that apply to the study as a whole: Most clones expanded after primary vaccination were re-detected after the booster (approximately 96% of CD4 and 88% of CD8), suggesting broad memory maintenance. Compared with the primary T-cell response, the secondary T-cell response was weaker but faster, peaking on day 5 rather than day 15. A small fraction of clonotypes showed up in both the CD4 and CD8 compartments, probably as a result of convergent recombination. Because abundant contaminating clonotypes from the bulk population could be contained in FACS-sorted repertoires, computational filtering was required. Only two donors were included in the study, so the extent to which the findings can be generalized is limited.

This clonotype was counted many times. Its antigen is still unknown. Base quality data are lacking; no much larger clone is found one base away. In light of the paper, this sample's treatment or condition label describes: live attenuated yellow fever vaccine strain. At each blood-draw timepoint, two biological replicates of bulk PBMCs were collected. PBMCs were isolated from peripheral blood using a standard Ficoll-Paque protocol. TriZol was used to extract RNA from bulk PBMCs, CD4 and CD8 fractions, and dextramer-positive and dextramer-negative fractions. From the germline V gene, CDR1 is KGHSH and CDR2 is LQKENI. Spanning cysteine to phenylalanine, the CDR3 consists of 14 amino acids. Here the CDR3 DNA is all that survives: 42 bases in frame from base 1. V drops 2 bases and J drops 4 bases, leaving 8 bases in between. Synthesis of TCR cDNA relied on 5'RACE template switching, a step that introduced a universal primer site along with unique molecular identifiers. Priming for cDNA synthesis came from both the TCR alpha and TCR beta constant segments. Two PCR steps were used to amplify libraries, with sample barcodes and sequencing adapters being added in the second step. Sequencing of the libraries was done on either Illumina HiSeq 2500 (2x100 bp) or NovaSeq (2x150 bp). Processing in the source paper ran as follows. Demultiplexing of reads and collapsing into UMI consensus sequences were performed with MIGEC, and V(D)J alignment was carried out with MiXCR. Vaccine-responding clonotypes were defined with edgeR using replicate PBMC samples, requiring FDR below 0.01 and a log2 fold change above 5 up to day 15. Each bulk clonotype was labeled CD4 or CD8 based on which sequenced repertoire, CD4 or CD8, contained the clonotype at higher abundance. TCRdb trimmed public reads at Q25 via fastp, called clones via MiXCR and kept in-frame beta chains. Every entry covers one CDR3 protein and lists the most common genes and DNA from its rows. In this record, the V and J calls reflect TCRdb's handling and not the investigators' own analysis. The sample table records fewer than 450,000 distinct CDR3 sequences; about 8.3% of these occur just once. The ten biggest clones cover around 17% of the sample.

This sequence originates from a young man who received the YFV17D yellow fever vaccine. The sequences come from PBMCs, collected around 45 days after the first yellow fever vaccination. The chain joins TRBV18 to TRBJ2-2; confidence is insufficient to name the D gene. At the DNA level, the sequence is TGTGCCAGCTCACCAATCGGCACCACCGGGGAGCTGTTTTTT. Translated, this is CASSPIGTTGELFF. Beyond the CDR3, the reference TRBV18 and TRBJ2-2 genes provide the residues; the full variable domain reads: NAGVMQNPRHLVRRRGQEARLRCSPMKGHSHVYWYRQLPEEGLKFMVYLQKENIIDESGMPKERFSAEFPKEGPSILRIQQVVRGDSAAYFCASSPIGTTGELFFGEGSRLTVL.